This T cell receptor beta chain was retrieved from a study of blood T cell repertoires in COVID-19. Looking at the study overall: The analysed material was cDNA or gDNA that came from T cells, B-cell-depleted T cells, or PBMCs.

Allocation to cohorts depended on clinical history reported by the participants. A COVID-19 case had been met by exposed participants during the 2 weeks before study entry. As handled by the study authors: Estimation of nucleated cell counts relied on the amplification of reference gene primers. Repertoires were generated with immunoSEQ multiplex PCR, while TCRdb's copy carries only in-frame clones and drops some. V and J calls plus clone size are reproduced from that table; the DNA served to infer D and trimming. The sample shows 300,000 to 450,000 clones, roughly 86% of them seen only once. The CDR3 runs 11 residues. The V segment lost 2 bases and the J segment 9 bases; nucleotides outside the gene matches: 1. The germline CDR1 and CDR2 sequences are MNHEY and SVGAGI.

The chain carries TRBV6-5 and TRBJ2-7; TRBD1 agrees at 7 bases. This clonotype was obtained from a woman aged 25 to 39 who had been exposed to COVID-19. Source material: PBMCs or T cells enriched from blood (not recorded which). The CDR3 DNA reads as TGTGCCAGCAGTTACGGGACAGTGCAGTACTTC. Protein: CASSYGTVQYF.